These 28 T cell receptor beta chains were all obtained from the same sample, sequenced in a study of CD8 T cells in Susac syndrome. Reverse transcription of roughly 0.5 to 1 ug RNA was carried out with random hexamers. Each CDR3 protein is one row after TCRdb ran MiXCR on the immunoSEQ multiplex PCR reads. The data contain 130,000 to 150,000 distinct CDR3 sequences, about 94% of them seen just once; the ten biggest clones take up over 0.25%. The sequenced sample was CD8+ T cells from PBMCs. Every receptor here comes from a human donor in good health.

The chain employs TRBV7-8 and TRBJ1-2; no firm D call. Germline CDR1 reads SGHVS; CDR2 reads FQNEAQ. The CDR3 spans 14 residues. Trimming took off 1 base at V and 6 bases at J, with 12 bases between the two ends. This CDR3 is CASSLVPRAHGYTF. Here the CDR3 DNA reads TGTGCCAGCAGCTTAGTTCCTAGAGCTCATGGCTACACCTTC.

The chain is built from TRBV5-6 and TRBJ2-7, with D uncertain. V shed 0 bases and J shed 4 bases, with 8 bases lying between them. CDR1 and CDR2 (germline): SGHDT, YYEEEE. CDR3 length: 13 amino acids. In nucleotides, the CDR3 is TGTGCCAGCAGCTTGGAAATGGATTACGAGCAGTACTTC. This gives the protein CASSLEMDYEQYF.

This chain links TRBV29-1 with TRBJ2-7, with D perhaps being TRBD1 or TRBD2 (6 bases each). The CDR3 covers 14 residues. Trimming removed 0 bases at V and 2 bases at J, with 11 bases between. CDR1 SQVTM and CDR2 ANQGSEA come from the germline V gene. CDR3: CSVEEGGTAYEQYF. The CDR3 DNA sequence: TGCAGCGTTGAAGAAGGGGGGACCGCCTACGAGCAGTACTTC.

The chain's CDR3 is CASSPQGATEAFF. CDR3 in DNA: TGTGCCAGCAGTCCTCAGGGGGCAACTGAAGCTTTCTTT. The gene calls are TRBV21-1 and TRBJ1-1; TRBD1 was called by the table and not checked on the DNA. TRBV21-1 is described as a pseudogene. The CDR3 sequence is 13 residues long.

V is TRBV27 and J is TRBJ2-6, with 9 bases aligning to TRBD1. The CDR3 covers 20 residues. From germline, CDR1 is MNHEY and CDR2 SMNVEV (reference sequence). The junction had 12 bases not matched to a gene; V was cut back by 1 base and J by 2 bases. CDR3 nucleotides: TGTGCCAGCAGTTTATATATTCGGACAGGGGTAGCGGCTGGGGCCAACGTCCTGACTTTC. Translation gives CASSLYIRTGVAAGANVLTF.

This chain uses TRBV5-4 with TRBJ2-5; TRBD1 matches at 12 bases. The trim removed 3 bases at V and 4 bases at J, leaving 4 bases unmatched. Germline V CDR1 and CDR2: SGHNT, YYREEE (reference sequence). There are 15 residues in the CDR3. In nucleotides, the CDR3 is TGTGCCAGCAGCTCTGGGACAGGGGGCAGAGAGACCCAGTACTTC. This encodes CASSSGTGGRETQYF.

The rearrangement joins TRBV29-1 to TRBJ2-7; 11 nucleotides align to TRBD1. The length of the CDR3 is 13 residues. Germline V CDR1 and CDR2: SQVTM, ANQGSEA. V shed 4 bases and J 2 bases; nucleotides not matched to a gene: 1. CDR3 nucleotide sequence: TGCAGCGTTGGGACAGGGGGCCCCTACGAGCAGTACTTC. It yields the protein CSVGTGGPYEQYF.

The chain joins TRBV20-1 to TRBJ2-2; D not resolved. The CDR3 has 12 residues. Germline V gene lookup returns CDR1 DFQATT and CDR2 SNEGSKA (reference sequence). V was shortened by 5 bases and J by 7 bases, with 11 bases between the two germline ends. In DNA form, the CDR3 reads TGCAGTGCTCCCAGCCCCAGCGGGGAGCTGTTTTTT. Protein sequence: CSAPSPSGELFF.

The rearrangement uses TRBV10-2 and TRBJ2-1; 8 nucleotides line up with TRBD2. The CDR3 is 15 amino acids. Per the germline V gene, CDR1 is WSHSY and CDR2 is SAAADI. J gave up 2 bases and V 7 bases, and 7 bases lay outside the gene matches. CDR3 residues: CASTSREVPYNEQFF. DNA of the CDR3: TGCGCCAGCACCTCGCGGGAGGTGCCCTACAATGAGCAGTTCTTC.

This chain uses TRBV30 with TRBJ2-7; 7 nucleotides agree with TRBD1. Per the germline V gene, CDR1 is GTSNPN and CDR2 is SVGIG (reference sequence). V gave up 6 bases and J gave up 3 bases; unmatched junction bases: 11. This CDR3 has 14 residues. CDR3 sequence reads: CACEGDRAVYEQYF. The CDR3 DNA reads as TGTGCCTGCGAAGGAGACAGGGCGGTCTACGAGCAGTACTTC.

V usage is TRBV7-9 and J usage is TRBJ2-1; 7 bases map to TRBD2. CDR3 length: 16 amino acids. V dropped 3 bases and J dropped 5; count of bases not matched to a gene: 10. Germline lookup yields CDR1 SEHNR and CDR2 FQNEAQ (reference sequence). Written as DNA, the CDR3 is TGTGCCAGCAGCTTTCGACTAGCAGTTTTCAACAATGAGCAGTTCTTC. Translating it yields CASSFRLAVFNNEQFF. The variable domain in full, completed from reference TRBV7-9 and TRBJ2-1, reads DTGVSQNPRHKITKRGQNVTFRCDPISEHNRLYWYRQTLGQGPEFLTYFQNEAQLEKSRLLSDRFSAERPKGSFSTLEIQRTEQGDSAMYLCASSFRLAVFNNEQFFGPGTRLTVL.

The V call is TRBV6-6, the J call TRBJ2-3; D is undetermined. Germline V gene data show CDR1 as MNHNY and CDR2 as SVGAGI (reference sequence). Trimming removed 0 bases from V and 6 bases from J, with 7 bases in between. The CDR3 is 13 residues long. CDR3 loop: CASSYSNADTQYF. In nucleotides, the CDR3 is TGTGCCAGCAGTTACTCGAATGCCGATACGCAGTATTTT.

The chain has TRBV15 and TRBJ2-1; D remains unclear. The V gene's germline CDR1 is LNHNV and CDR2 YYDKDF (reference sequence). Between the trimmed V and J ends, which lost 5 bases and 1 base, there was a span of 15 bases. The CDR3 contains 16 residues. The CDR3 protein is CATSRLPGESYNEQFF. The CDR3 DNA follows: TGTGCCACCAGCCGTCTCCCCGGAGAATCCTACAATGAGCAGTTCTTC. Together with reference TRBV15 and TRBJ2-1, the CDR3 gives the full variable domain: DAMVIQNPRYQVTQFGKPVTLSCSQTLNHNVMYWYQQKSSQAPKLLFHYYDKDFNNEADTPDNFQSRRPNTSFCFLDIRSPGLGDTAMYLCATSRLPGESYNEQFFGPGTRLTVL.

The rearrangement joins TRBV10-3 to TRBJ2-5; 8 nucleotides align to TRBD2. Germline V gene data show CDR1 as ENHRY and CDR2 as SYGVKD. The V and J ends lost 5 bases and 6 bases, in that order; junction bases with no gene match: 8. The CDR3 runs to 14 residues. DNA of the CDR3: TGTGCCATCAGTCAGGCCAGCGGGAGTAAGACCCAGTACTTC. Its protein is CAISQASGSKTQYF.

This rearrangement joins TRBV9 to TRBJ2-7; 11 positions match TRBD1. The CDR3 extends over 16 amino acids. After removal of 3 bases from V and 5 bases from J, the junction contained 10 bases not matched to a gene. Germline-derived CDR1 and CDR2 are SGDLS and YYNGEE. DNA for the CDR3: TGTGCCAGCAGCGCCCAGGGGACAGGGGGAGTCCACGAGCAGTACTTC. Translating gives CASSAQGTGGVHEQYF.

This chain joins TRBV29-1 and TRBJ2-1, with TRBD2 matching 11 bases. CDR3 length equals 16 residues. Germline CDR1 and CDR2: SQVTM and ANQGSEA. Trimming cost V 3 bases and J 0 bases; bases outside gene matches: 4. The CDR3 DNA reads TGCAGCGTTGAGGAGACTAGCGGGAACTCCTACAATGAGCAGTTCTTC. It codes for CSVEETSGNSYNEQFF.

CDR3 amino acids: CASRRSGDTQYF. In nucleotides, the CDR3 is TGTGCCAGCAGACGAAGTGGGGATACGCAGTATTTT. The rearrangement joins TRBV6-5 to TRBJ2-3; D unclear. The CDR3 loop spans 12 amino acids. CDR1 and CDR2 (germline): MNHEY, SVGAGI. V was cut by 6 bases and J by 6 bases, with 10 bases left in between.

V and J are TRBV30 and TRBJ1-5, with D perhaps TRBD1 (6 bases). Deletions cut 1 base from V and 6 bases from J, with 7 bases between. Germline V gives CDR1 GTSNPN, CDR2 SVGIG (reference sequence). This CDR3 spans 12 amino acids. CDR3 DNA: TGTGCCTGGAGTGAAGGGGGTCAGCCCCAGCATTTT. Translated, it gives CAWSEGGQPQHF.

The chain has TRBV28 and TRBJ1-2; no clear D gene. Per germline, CDR1 MDHEN and CDR2 SYDVKM. The V and J ends lost 6 bases and 5 bases respectively, with 19 bases between them. The CDR3 is made up of 15 amino acids. In DNA, the CDR3 is TGTGCCAGCAGCGGCACCGGGAACACTCCTTATGGCTACACCTTC. Protein: CASSGTGNTPYGYTF.

Only a few counts were recorded for this clonotype. DNA of the CDR3: TGTGCCAGCAGTGGGACTAGCGGGAGGAATGAGCAGTTCTTC. Translation gives CASSGTSGRNEQFF. This chain links TRBV6-1 with TRBJ2-1; TRBD2 matches 14 bases. The CDR3 runs 14 residues. Germline assignment: CDR1 MNHNS and CDR2 SASEGT. With V trimmed by 4 bases and J by 7 bases, 0 bases remained unmatched.

The chain couples TRBV20-1 to TRBJ1-1; D is uncertain. Trimming took off 5 bases at V and 4 bases at J, with 8 bases between the two ends. The CDR3 spans 11 residues. Germline values: CDR1 DFQATT, CDR2 SNEGSKA (reference sequence). The CDR3 is CSAPASTEAFF. Written as DNA, the CDR3 is TGCAGTGCTCCCGCCAGCACTGAAGCTTTCTTT.

V gene TRBV7-6 combines with J gene TRBJ2-3; D gene ambiguous. Germline V gene data show CDR1 as SGHVS and CDR2 as FNYEAQ. Trimming shortened V by 6 bases and J by 6 bases, and 16 bases separated the two germline ends. This CDR3 is built from 14 residues. Here the CDR3 DNA reads TGTGCCAGCAGAGACACGGGCTTAGAGGATACGCAGTATTTT. Protein: CASRDTGLEDTQYF.

This chain links TRBV6-6 with TRBJ2-5, with a weak D call TRBD2 (5 bases). Trimming stripped 5 bases from V and 2 bases from J, with 12 bases between. The CDR3 is 14 amino acids. Looked up from germline, CDR1 is MNHNY and CDR2 is SVGAGI (reference sequence). The CDR3 loop is CASSSQREQETQYF. The CDR3 DNA follows: TGTGCCAGCAGTAGTCAGAGGGAACAAGAGACCCAGTACTTC.

V is TRBV20-1 and J is TRBJ2-3, with no clear D. The germline V gene encodes CDR1 DFQATT and CDR2 SNEGSKA (reference sequence). The V end was cut by 6 bases, the J end by 4 bases, with 8 bases between. The CDR3 loop spans 11 amino acids. The CDR3 DNA is TGCAGTGCCTCAGGTGCAGATACGCAGTATTTT. Protein sequence: CSASGADTQYF.

This clonotype has a single count. V is TRBV29-1 and J is TRBJ2-3; no definite D call. The CDR3 contains 15 residues. V lost 6 bases, J lost 1 base, and 17 bases lay in between. The germline V gene has CDR1 SQVTM and CDR2 ANQGSEA. This CDR3 reads CSVPLVKSGTDTQYF. As DNA, the CDR3 is TGCAGCGTCCCATTAGTCAAGAGTGGCACAGATACGCAGTATTTT.

The chain employs TRBV7-9 and TRBJ2-7, with 11 positions matching TRBD2. The length of the CDR3 is 14 residues. With V trimmed by 5 bases and J by 2 bases, 2 bases remained unmatched. CDR1 and CDR2 (germline): SEHNR, FQNEAQ (reference sequence). The CDR3 DNA sequence: TGTGCCAGCAGCGATAGCGGGAGGGCCTACGAGCAGTACTTC. Translating it yields CASSDSGRAYEQYF.

The chain combines TRBV19 with TRBJ1-5, with no clear D. CDR1 LNHDA and CDR2 SQIVND come from the germline V gene (reference sequence). The V end lost 4 bases, the J end lost 8 bases, and 9 bases lay between the germline ends. The CDR3 is 12 residues long. The CDR3 loop reads CASSNPVEPQHF. The CDR3 nucleotides read TGTGCCAGTAGTAACCCGGTTGAGCCCCAGCATTTT.

The chain couples TRBV28 to TRBJ2-1; tentative D call: TRBD2 (6 bases). V dropped 6 bases and J dropped 4 bases, with 13 bases sitting between them. CDR1 is MDHEN, CDR2 SYDVKM, per germline. The CDR3 runs 14 residues. In DNA form, the CDR3 reads TGTGCCAGCAGCCCGGGACTCCTTTACAATGAGCAGTTCTTC. Amino acid sequence: CASSPGLLYNEQFF.